The 14 T cell receptor beta chains below come from one sample, sequenced in a study of T-cell reconstitution after alpha-beta-depleted transplantation in children. The TCRbeta library incorporated unique molecular identifiers. Each CDR3 protein gets one entry after TCRdb re-called the PCR reads with MiXCR. The sample has some 600,000 distinct CDR3 sequences, around a sixth seen once. Here the sequenced sample was PBMCs from the stem cell graft donor, taken from the stem cell graft. These receptors were taken from a human donor who donated a stem cell graft to a child with acute myeloid leukemia.

This clonotype was observed many times. The chain is built from TRBV20-1 and TRBJ1-1; no definite D call. With 5 bases removed from V and 8 bases from J, the gap between germline ends came to 12 bases. The CDR3 spans 11 residues. Germline V CDR1 and CDR2: DFQATT, SNEGSKA (reference sequence). CDR3: CSALVETEAFF. CDR3 in DNA: TGCAGTGCTTTGGTGGAGACCGAAGCTTTCTTT.

This chain connects TRBV20-1 to TRBJ2-5; no definite D call. The CDR3 contains 14 residues. Looked up from germline, CDR1 is DFQATT and CDR2 is SNEGSKA (reference sequence). Trimming left V 8 bases short and J 5 bases short, with 21 bases between. The CDR3, as DNA: TGCAGTTTTTCCCCGCCGATCTCTGAGGAGACCCAGTACTTC. Translating gives CSFSPPISEETQYF.

The chain couples TRBV6-5 to TRBJ2-5, with a possible D match to TRBD1 (6 bases). Germline V gene sequence: CDR1 MNHEY, CDR2 SVGAGI. V was cut by 1 base and J by 5 bases, with 11 bases left in between. The CDR3 has 14 amino acids. CDR3 region: CASSYWDKRETQYF. In DNA, the CDR3 is TGTGCCAGCAGTTACTGGGACAAAAGGGAGACCCAGTACTTC.

This clonotype came up many times. The chain uses TRBV20-1 and TRBJ2-2; D not certain. The CDR3 contains 15 residues. V was clipped by 5 bases and J by 1 base, with 14 bases between them. CDR1 and CDR2 from the germline V gene are DFQATT and SNEGSKA (reference sequence). The CDR3 loop is CSASDAALNTGELFF. CDR3 nucleotides: TGCAGTGCTTCCGACGCAGCCTTGAACACCGGGGAGCTGTTTTTT.

This clonotype appeared many times. The chain employs TRBV6-5 and TRBJ2-5, with 8 bases identical to TRBD2. With V trimmed by 5 bases and J by 3 bases, 8 bases remained unmatched. The length of the CDR3 is 15 residues. CDR1 and CDR2 from the germline V gene are MNHEY and SVGAGI. Written as DNA, the CDR3 is TGTGCCAGCAGTAACTACCCGGGAGGGGAAGAGACCCAGTACTTC. It specifies CASSNYPGGEETQYF.

In its sample, this clonotype was seen many times. The chain is built from TRBV20-1 and TRBJ1-2; 9 bases match TRBD1. This CDR3 has 15 amino acids. V dropped 3 bases and J dropped 3; count of bases not matched to a gene: 8. From germline, CDR1 is DFQATT and CDR2 SNEGSKA (reference sequence). The CDR3 loop is CSASMGQGPYYGYTF. The CDR3, as DNA: TGCAGTGCTAGTATGGGACAGGGACCTTACTATGGCTACACCTTC.

The rearrangement uses TRBV20-1 and TRBJ1-2; 7 bases match TRBD1. Losses at the gene ends were 5 bases for V and 0 bases for J; bases not matched to a gene: 6. This CDR3 comprises 14 residues. CDR1 DFQATT and CDR2 SNEGSKA come from the germline V gene (reference sequence). Written as DNA, the CDR3 is TGCAGTGCTGATATCGGGACAGCTAACTATGGCTACACCTTC. This sequence encodes CSADIGTANYGYTF.

The rearrangement uses TRBV7-9 and TRBJ2-2; the D is unclear. The CDR3 has 15 residues. The germline gives CDR1 SEHNR, CDR2 FQNEAQ (reference sequence). V lost 3 bases and J lost 6, with 14 bases in between. CDR3 coding DNA: TGTGCCAGCAGCTTGAATCCCGAGAGACCCGGGGAGCTGTTTTTT. This codes for CASSLNPERPGELFF.

J is TRBJ1-2 and V is TRBV7-9; TRBD1 matches 9 bases. V gave up 4 bases and J gave up 13 bases; unmatched junction bases: 7. This CDR3 has 12 amino acids. The germline gives CDR1 SEHNR, CDR2 FQNEAQ (reference sequence). The CDR3, as DNA: TGTGCCAGCAGCTCCCCCGGGACAGGGATCACCTTC. This encodes CASSSPGTGITF.

This chain joins TRBV10-3 and TRBJ2-7; 9 nucleotides agree with TRBD2. The CDR3 is 15 amino acids. Germline CDR1 reads ENHRY; CDR2 reads SYGVKD. Trimming removed 6 bases from V and 3 bases from J; junction bases left unmatched: 9. The CDR3 spells CAISAMRLADYEQYF. CDR3 DNA: TGTGCCATCAGCGCTATGAGACTAGCGGACTACGAGCAGTACTTC.

This clonotype has more than one count but fewer than ten. The J gene is TRBJ2-3, the V gene TRBV7-9; D might be TRBD1 (5 bases). This CDR3 is 14 amino acids long. Trimming left V 3 bases short and J 0 bases short, with 7 bases between. Germline V lookup: CDR1 SEHNR, CDR2 FQNEAQ (reference sequence). The DNA for the CDR3 is TGTGCCAGCAGCTTTTGGACAAGCACAGATACGCAGTATTTT. Encoded protein: CASSFWTSTDTQYF.

This clonotype was observed a handful of times. The genes are TRBV20-1 and TRBJ1-4; possible D gene TRBD1, 5 bases. This CDR3 has 15 amino acids. Between the trimmed V and J ends, which lost 0 bases and 7 bases, there was a span of 15 bases. From germline, CDR1 is DFQATT and CDR2 SNEGSKA (reference sequence). CDR3 coding DNA: TGCAGTGCTAGAGATCAGAGGATTGGGGGTGAAAAACTGTTTTTT. The encoded protein is CSARDQRIGGEKLFF.

This chain links TRBV4-2 with TRBJ2-7; unclear D gene. The germline V gene encodes CDR1 LGHNA and CDR2 YNFKEQ. The CDR3 loop spans 11 amino acids. Deletions cut 9 bases from V and 6 bases from J, with 12 bases between. In nucleotides, the CDR3 is TGTGCCAGGGGCCCAGGAACCGAGCAGTACTTC. Translation: CARGPGTEQYF.

The chain has TRBV5-6 and TRBJ1-1; D unresolved. In germline, CDR1 is SGHDT, CDR2 YYEEEE. This CDR3 spans 16 amino acids. The V and J ends lost 2 bases and 0 bases respectively, with 14 bases between them. The CDR3 region is CASSLMTALLNTEAFF. The CDR3 DNA sequence: TGTGCCAGCAGCTTAATGACCGCTCTTCTGAACACTGAAGCTTTCTTT.